What follows are 31 T cell receptor beta chains derived from one specimen sequenced in a study of T cells in Graves' hyperthyroidism and ophthalmopathy. Template material for amplifying TCR beta CDR3 regions consisted of RNA transcripts. The TCR CDR3 first-round RT-PCR relied on the HTBI primer set. TCRdb called the multiplex PCR reads again in MiXCR, with one record for every CDR3 protein. Of some 400,000 distinct CDR3 sequences in the sample, about 18% are singletons; the top ten hold about 3.5%. The material sequenced was blood. These receptors all stem from a woman aged 18-30 years with Graves' hyperthyroidism.

This clonotype was seen repeatedly, ten times or more. V gene TRBV27 combines with J gene TRBJ2-2; no definite D call. This CDR3 has 15 residues. Germline V gene sequence: CDR1 MNHEY, CDR2 SMNVEV (reference sequence). V was clipped by 3 bases and J by 0 bases, with 8 bases between them. The chain's CDR3 is CASSFTGSNTGELFF. The CDR3 nucleotides read TGTGCCAGCAGTTTTACGGGCTCGAACACCGGGGAGCTGTTTTTT.

The chain joins TRBV6-1 to TRBJ2-7, with 9 bases identical to TRBD1. Looked up from germline, CDR1 is MNHNS and CDR2 is SASEGT. The CDR3 is 15 residues long. Trimming cost V 1 base and J 3 bases; bases outside gene matches: 4. CDR3 coding DNA: TGTGCCAGCAGTGAAGGATCGGGACAGGGCTACGAGCAGTACTTC. Translation: CASSEGSGQGYEQYF.

This clonotype was counted at least ten times. CDR3 in amino acids: CASSPGWGAFF. In nucleotides, the CDR3 is TGTGCCAGCAGCCCAGGGTGGGGAGCTTTCTTT. The rearrangement joins TRBV7-8 to TRBJ1-1; possible D gene TRBD1, 5 bases. Between the trimmed V and J ends, which lost 5 bases and 10 bases, there was a span of 11 bases. This CDR3 comprises 11 residues. CDR1 and CDR2 (germline): SGHVS, FQNEAQ.

This chain uses TRBV19 with TRBJ2-2; TRBD1 aligns across 8 bases. The CDR3 covers 17 residues. J gave up 2 bases and V 3 bases, and 8 bases lay outside the gene matches. Germline CDR1 and CDR2: LNHDA and SQIVND (reference sequence). The CDR3 coding sequence is TGTGCCAGTAGTATCCGGACAGGGCGTAGCAACACCGGGGAGCTGTTTTTT. It yields the protein CASSIRTGRSNTGELFF.

This clonotype was counted many times. J is TRBJ2-2 and V is TRBV7-3; 9 positions agree with TRBD1. The V gene end was trimmed by 2 bases and the J gene end by 5 bases; junction bases not matched to a gene: 9. The CDR3 totals 17 residues. From germline, CDR1 is SGHTA and CDR2 FQGTGA. The CDR3 loop reads CASSLARDRVRTGELFF. The CDR3 nucleotides are TGTGCCAGCAGCTTAGCCCGGGACAGGGTTCGAACCGGGGAGCTGTTTTTT.

This clonotype has at least ten counts. DNA for the CDR3: TGTGCCAGCACCAGGACAGGGTACGAGCAGTACTTC. It codes for CASTRTGYEQYF. The chain uses TRBV6-1 and TRBJ2-7; 8 nucleotides line up with TRBD1. The CDR3 length is 12 residues. Trimming removed 7 bases from V and 4 bases from J; junction bases left unmatched: 3. CDR1 and CDR2 from the germline V gene are MNHNS and SASEGT.

This clonotype was observed many times. This CDR3 reads CSARALDRSSYEQYF. The CDR3 nucleotides are TGCAGTGCTAGAGCTCTGGACAGGAGCTCCTACGAGCAGTACTTC. This chain connects TRBV20-1 to TRBJ2-7, with TRBD1 identical over 7 bases. Germline assignment: CDR1 DFQATT and CDR2 SNEGSKA (reference sequence). The CDR3 length is 15 residues. J lost 0 bases, V lost 1 base, and 6 bases had no gene match.

This clonotype was seen at least ten times. The chain couples TRBV20-1 to TRBJ1-6, with 8 bases matching TRBD1. V trimming: 0 bases; J trimming: 8 bases; junction bases outside the gene matches: 0. CDR3 length equals 13 residues. The germline V gene encodes CDR1 DFQATT and CDR2 SNEGSKA (reference sequence). CDR3 region: CSAREDRDSPLHF. In DNA form, the CDR3 reads TGCAGTGCTAGAGAGGACAGGGATTCACCCCTCCACTTT.

The sample holds a few counts of this clonotype. An end of the junction does not agree with germline; a read error may underlie this. This chain connects TRBV4-2 to TRBJ1-2; no clear D. The CDR3 runs to 14 residues. Per germline, CDR1 LGHNA and CDR2 YNFKEQ. The CDR3 protein is CASSQDSTNHGYTF. Here the CDR3 DNA reads TGTGCCAGCAGCCAAGATTCGACTAACCATGGCTACACCTTC.

In its sample, this clonotype was seen a few times. A much bigger clone sits one base away, suggesting this may be a read error. The chain has TRBV6-1 and TRBJ1-3; D not resolved. The CDR3 is 14 residues long. V lost 2 bases and J lost 1, with 6 bases in between. Germline CDR1 MNHNS, CDR2 SASEGT. CDR3 bases: TGTGCCAGCAGTGAATTTACATCTGGAAACACCATATATTTT. This encodes CASSEFTSGNTIYF.

This clonotype was detected many times. This chain uses TRBV20-1 with TRBJ2-5; D is unclear. The CDR3 sequence is 13 residues long. Trimming stripped 2 bases from V and 3 bases from J, with 10 bases between. Germline V gene data show CDR1 as DFQATT and CDR2 as SNEGSKA (reference sequence). Here the CDR3 reads CSARRQSKETQYF. For the CDR3, the DNA is TGCAGTGCTAGACGGCAGTCAAAAGAGACCCAGTACTTC.

This clonotype appeared many times. This chain joins TRBV7-9 and TRBJ1-3; D may be TRBD1 (5 bases). The ends were cut back, 2 bases at V and 2 bases at J, with 7 bases in the middle. CDR1 and CDR2 from the germline V gene are SEHNR and FQNEAQ (reference sequence). The CDR3 sequence is 14 residues long. As DNA, the CDR3 is TGTGCCAGCAGCTTATTGGGGGCTGGAAACACCATATATTTT. Its protein product is CASSLLGAGNTIYF.

This clonotype was seen at least ten times. This rearrangement joins TRBV20-1 to TRBJ1-2, with D unclear. This CDR3 has 12 amino acids. V was pared by 4 bases and J by 4 bases, with 10 bases between. Germline V gene sequence: CDR1 DFQATT, CDR2 SNEGSKA (reference sequence). CDR3 coding DNA: TGCAGTGCTATGGAGGAGGGCTATGGCTACACCTTC. As protein: CSAMEEGYGYTF.

The sample holds many counts of this clonotype. At one end, the junction sequence differs from germline, possibly due to a read error. The chain couples TRBV12-3 or TRBV12-4 to TRBJ2-4, with D perhaps matching TRBD2 (7 bases). This CDR3 is built from 16 residues. CDR3: CASSLAGGRGKNIQYF. DNA of the CDR3: TGTGCCAGCAGTCTAGCCGGGGGGCGGGGCAAAAACATTCAGTACTTC.

This clonotype was counted many times. The chain links TRBV12-3 or TRBV12-4 to TRBJ1-1, with a possible D match to TRBD1 (5 bases). Trimming took 5 bases from V and 4 from J, leaving 17 bases between them. CDR3 length: 15 amino acids. The CDR3 loop is CASSLPRGFGTEAFF. The CDR3 nucleotides read TGTGCCAGCAGTCTTCCACGGGGCTTTGGCACTGAAGCTTTCTTT.

V usage is TRBV12-3 or TRBV12-4 and J usage is TRBJ2-6; maybe TRBD1 (5 bases). CDR3 length equals 15 residues. V gave up 8 bases and J gave up 0 bases, with 11 bases separating them. The DNA for the CDR3 is TGTGCCAGCGAAATAGGGGCCTCTGGGGCCAACGTCCTGACTTTC. Its translation is CASEIGASGANVLTF.

The chain recombines TRBV27 with TRBJ2-2; 7 positions match TRBD2. CDR1 and CDR2 (germline): MNHEY, SMNVEV (reference sequence). The CDR3 is made up of 18 amino acids. V lost 3 bases to trimming and J lost 0 bases; unmatched junction nucleotides: 10. The CDR3 DNA reads TGTGCCAGCAGTTTTGGAGCGGGAAGGGGACCGAACACCGGGGAGCTGTTTTTT. Translated, it gives CASSFGAGRGPNTGELFF.

This clonotype has ten or more counts. This rearrangement joins TRBV9 to TRBJ2-2; TRBD2 aligns across 7 bases. V shed 4 bases, J shed 5 bases, and the junction held 14 bases outside the gene matches. Germline assignment: CDR1 SGDLS and CDR2 YYNGEE. CDR3 size: 17 residues. The CDR3 loop reads CASSPFITGGGTGELFF. In DNA form, the CDR3 reads TGTGCCAGCAGCCCCTTCATCACGGGGGGAGGTACCGGGGAGCTGTTTTTT.

This clonotype was seen at least ten times. The chain joins TRBV6-5 to TRBJ2-5, with D perhaps TRBD1 or TRBD2 (7 bases each). CDR1 and CDR2 (germline): MNHEY, SVGAGI. CDR3 length equals 13 residues. The V end lost 5 bases, the J end lost 7 bases, and 14 bases lay between the germline ends. The CDR3 nucleotides are TGTGCCAGCAGTCCCCAGGGGGGGGGGACCCAGTACTTC. It codes for CASSPQGGGTQYF.

The V call is TRBV28, the J call TRBJ1-3; D is unclear. The CDR3 runs to 11 residues. The germline V gene encodes CDR1 MDHEN and CDR2 SYDVKM. Trimming took 3 bases from V and 9 from J, leaving 6 bases between them. The chain's CDR3 is CASSFWGTIYF. The CDR3 bases are TGTGCCAGCAGTTTTTGGGGCACCATATATTTT.

This sequence joins TRBV28 and TRBJ1-5; D gene uncertain. The CDR3 loop spans 18 amino acids. The ends were cut back, 5 bases at V and 2 bases at J, with 22 bases in the middle. Germline CDR1 is MDHEN and CDR2 is SYDVKM. CDR3 bases: TGTGCCAGCAGTACTTGGATTCGGTCTAGGGATGGCAATCAGCCCCAGCATTTT. It codes for CASSTWIRSRDGNQPQHF.

At least ten counts were recorded for this clonotype. The chain links TRBV24-1 to TRBJ2-2; no definite D call. The CDR3 runs to 14 residues. V was pared by 6 bases and J by 3 bases, with 10 bases between. Germline V CDR1 and CDR2: KGHDR, SFDVKD. The CDR3 here is CATSPRDYTGELFF. The CDR3 DNA follows: TGTGCCACCAGTCCACGCGACTACACCGGGGAGCTGTTTTTT.

This clonotype was observed at least ten times. The rearrangement links TRBV20-1 to TRBJ1-5; D is possibly TRBD1 (5 bases). Deletions cut 1 base from V and 7 bases from J, with 20 bases between. Germline V gene data show CDR1 as DFQATT and CDR2 as SNEGSKA (reference sequence). The CDR3 is 16 amino acids. The CDR3 protein is CSARVGRAGKVQPQHF. Here the CDR3 DNA reads TGCAGTGCTAGAGTGGGCAGGGCGGGAAAGGTCCAGCCCCAGCATTTT.

A few counts support this clonotype. The CDR3, as DNA: TGTGCCAGCAGCAAAATACAGGGGGCGACCTATGGCTACACCTTC. It yields the protein CASSKIQGATYGYTF. The chain recombines TRBV7-3 with TRBJ1-2, with 9 bases identical to TRBD1. J gave up 4 bases and V 5 bases, and 8 bases lay outside the gene matches. CDR1 is SGHTA and CDR2 is FQGTGA in the germline V gene. The CDR3 is 15 amino acids.

This clonotype was recorded at least ten times. The rearrangement joins TRBV4-1 to TRBJ1-5; 7 nucleotides line up with TRBD1. From germline, CDR1 is MGHRA and CDR2 YSYEKL. V shed 1 base, J shed 9 bases, and the junction held 15 bases outside the gene matches. The CDR3 has 17 amino acids. The CDR3 nucleotides are TGCGCCAGCAGCCAAGCAACAGGGGCCTACTTGATGTGGCCCCAGCATTTT. Its protein is CASSQATGAYLMWPQHF.

The sample holds many counts of this clonotype. V usage is TRBV27 and J usage is TRBJ2-5, with 13 nucleotides matching TRBD2. Germline trimming cut 2 bases from V and 0 bases from J; bases unmatched to any gene: 9. Germline V gene lookup returns CDR1 MNHEY and CDR2 SMNVEV (reference sequence). The CDR3 length is 19 residues. CDR3 amino acids: CASSLGAGLAGAYQETQYF. The CDR3 nucleotides are TGTGCCAGCAGTTTAGGTGCCGGACTAGCGGGGGCCTACCAAGAGACCCAGTACTTC.

This clonotype was observed many times. CDR3 nucleotides: TGTGCCAGCAGCTTGAAAGGAATCAATCAGCCCCAGCATTTT. Translation gives CASSLKGINQPQHF. The chain couples TRBV7-2 to TRBJ1-5; D is unclear. The ends were cut back, 3 bases at V and 3 bases at J, with 9 bases in the middle. The CDR3 totals 14 residues. Germline values: CDR1 SGHTA, CDR2 FQGNSA.

Many counts were recorded for this clonotype. The chain couples TRBV12-3 or TRBV12-4 to TRBJ1-1; D possibly corresponds to TRBD1 (5 bases). V lost 2 bases and J 0 bases, leaving 16 bases between the germline ends. This CDR3 contains 17 residues. The CDR3: CASSLIPGRGMNTEAFF. DNA for the CDR3: TGTGCCAGCAGTTTAATACCGGGGAGGGGCATGAACACTGAAGCTTTCTTT.

This clonotype was observed at least ten times. The CDR3, as DNA: TGCAGCGTAGATGAGCGGGCCGTCAACCCACGCACCTTC. As protein: CSVDERAVNPRTF. This chain joins TRBV29-1 and TRBJ1-2, with D hard to call. There are 13 residues in the CDR3. V lost 6 bases and J 13 bases, leaving 24 bases between the germline ends. Germline CDR1 SQVTM, CDR2 ANQGSEA. Combining the CDR3 with reference TRBV29-1 and TRBJ1-2 gives the whole variable domain SAVISQKPSRDICQRGTSLTIQCQVDSQVTMMFWYRQQPGQSLTLIATANQGSEATYESGFVIDKFPISRPNLTFSTLTVSNMSPEDSSIYLCSVDERAVNPRTFGSGTRLTVV.

The V gene is TRBV12-3 or TRBV12-4, the J gene TRBJ1-2; D possibly corresponds to TRBD1 (6 bases). V was pared by 3 bases and J by 3 bases, with 11 bases between. The CDR3 runs to 14 residues. The CDR3 region is CASSFRAGDYGYTF. CDR3 DNA sequence: TGTGCCAGCAGTTTTAGGGCAGGGGACTATGGCTACACCTTC.

This clonotype was seen many times. This chain links TRBV15 with TRBJ1-6; D may be TRBD1 (6 bases). V was clipped by 0 bases and J by 8 bases, with 14 bases between them. The length of the CDR3 is 16 residues. The germline V gene has CDR1 LNHNV and CDR2 YYDKDF (reference sequence). The CDR3 loop is CATSRDRGAVYSPLHF. Here the CDR3 DNA reads TGTGCCACCAGCAGAGATCGGGGGGCCGTGTATTCACCCCTCCACTTT.